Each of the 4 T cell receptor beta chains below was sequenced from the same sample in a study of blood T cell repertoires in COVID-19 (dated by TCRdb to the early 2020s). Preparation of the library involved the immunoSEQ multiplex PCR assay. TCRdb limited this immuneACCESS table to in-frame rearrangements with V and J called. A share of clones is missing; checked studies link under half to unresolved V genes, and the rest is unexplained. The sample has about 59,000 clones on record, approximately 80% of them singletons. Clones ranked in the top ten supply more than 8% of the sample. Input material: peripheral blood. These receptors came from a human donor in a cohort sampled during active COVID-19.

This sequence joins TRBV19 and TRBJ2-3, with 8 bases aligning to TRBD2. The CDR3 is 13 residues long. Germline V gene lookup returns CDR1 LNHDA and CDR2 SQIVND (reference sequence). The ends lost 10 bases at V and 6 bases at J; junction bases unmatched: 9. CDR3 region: CATEAGEGDTQYF. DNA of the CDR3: TGTGCCACGGAAGCGGGAGAAGGGGATACGCAGTATTTT.

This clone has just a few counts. CDR3 in amino acids: CASRLAWEQFF. The CDR3 nucleotides read TGTGCCAGCAGGCTAGCTTGGGAGCAGTTCTTC. This chain connects TRBV12-3 or TRBV12-4 to TRBJ2-1, with D possibly TRBD2 on 5 matching bases. The CDR3 totals 11 residues. V gave up 6 bases and J gave up 10 bases, with 10 bases separating them.

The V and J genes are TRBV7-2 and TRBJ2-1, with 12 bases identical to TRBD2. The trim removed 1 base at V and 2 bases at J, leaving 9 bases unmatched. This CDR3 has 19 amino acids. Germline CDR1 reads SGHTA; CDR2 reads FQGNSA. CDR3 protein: CASSLGPLAGGPPYNEQFF. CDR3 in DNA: TGTGCCAGCAGCTTAGGCCCCCTAGCGGGAGGGCCGCCCTACAATGAGCAGTTCTTC.

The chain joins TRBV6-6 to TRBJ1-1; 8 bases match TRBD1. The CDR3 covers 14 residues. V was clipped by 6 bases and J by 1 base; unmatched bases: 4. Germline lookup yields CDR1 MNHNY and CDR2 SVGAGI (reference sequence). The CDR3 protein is CASRDRVGNTEAFF. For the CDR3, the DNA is TGTGCCAGCAGGGACAGGGTTGGGAACACTGAAGCTTTCTTT.